Described below is a single T cell receptor beta chain sequence and its context. No antigen is known for it. A much larger clone is a single base away; this may be a read error. Using a J-beta primer mix together with a sample-barcoded 5' primer, a second PCR was run for roughly 6 to 11 cycles. MiXCR, applied by TCRdb to the 5' RACE reads, yields one record per CDR3 protein. Here the sample spans hundreds of thousands of distinct CDR3 sequences, 21% being singletons. The sample is drawn from a study of blood T cells in healthy people across ages. The study, taken as a whole, reports: It was held that the diversity estimates obtained from one million T cells were underestimates.

The CDR3 runs to 11 residues. Germline values: CDR1 SQVTM, CDR2 ANQGSEA. This chain joins TRBV29-1 and TRBJ2-7; D remains ambiguous. TRBJ2-5 explains the end of the DNA better; the J call may be wrong. The source is a man in his 70s in good health. Sequences were obtained from blood. The CDR3 nucleotides read TGCAGCGTTGGACTCCAAGGGACCCAGTACTTC. Its translation: CSVGLQGTQYF.